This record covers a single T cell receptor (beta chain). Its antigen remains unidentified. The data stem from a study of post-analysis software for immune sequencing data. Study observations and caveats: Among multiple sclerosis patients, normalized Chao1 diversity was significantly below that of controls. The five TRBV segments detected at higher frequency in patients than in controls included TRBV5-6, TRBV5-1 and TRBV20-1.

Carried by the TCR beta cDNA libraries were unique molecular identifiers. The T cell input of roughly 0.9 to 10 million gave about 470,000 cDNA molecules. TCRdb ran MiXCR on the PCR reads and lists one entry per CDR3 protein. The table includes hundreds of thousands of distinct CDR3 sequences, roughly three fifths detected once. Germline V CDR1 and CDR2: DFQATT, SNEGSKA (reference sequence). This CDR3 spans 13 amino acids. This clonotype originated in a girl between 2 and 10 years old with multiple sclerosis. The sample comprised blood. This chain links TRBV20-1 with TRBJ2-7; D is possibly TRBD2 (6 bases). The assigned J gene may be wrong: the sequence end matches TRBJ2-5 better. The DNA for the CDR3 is TGCAGTGCTAGGTCTAGCGTTGCAGAGACCCAGTACTTC. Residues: CSARSSVAETQYF.